These 20 T cell receptor beta chains originate from one sample sequenced in a study of cytomegalovirus exposure and HLA in healthy donors. PCR amplification relied on 60 Vbeta primers (plus 13 Jbeta primers). Assay: immunoSEQ multiplex PCR; the TCRdb copy retains only in-frame clones and omits some. This sample has 85,000 to 130,000 clones, with 75% to 80% found just once. Sequenced sample: PBMCs. Receptors originate from a man aged 60 to 75 in good health and CMV-seropositive.

The chain carries TRBV29-1 and TRBJ1-5; TRBD1 is a possible D gene (6 bases). V lost 5 bases and J 3 bases, leaving 20 bases between the germline ends. CDR3 length equals 16 residues. Germline V gene sequence: CDR1 SQVTM, CDR2 ANQGSEA. CDR3 DNA sequence: TGCAGCGTTATCCTAGGGGTAGGGGGTTTCAATCAGCCCCAGCATTTT. It translates to CSVILGVGGFNQPQHF.

The genes are TRBV5-4 and TRBJ1-2; TRBD1 might be the D (5 bases). Deletions cut 0 bases from V and 3 bases from J, with 15 bases between. CDR3 size: 16 residues. Per the germline V gene, CDR1 is SGHNT and CDR2 is YYREEE (reference sequence). CDR3 amino acids: CASSLAGGKGDYGYTF. CDR3 bases: TGTGCCAGCAGCTTGGCGGGGGGTAAGGGCGACTATGGCTACACCTTC.

V usage is TRBV28 and J usage is TRBJ2-7; D is ambiguous. Germline values: CDR1 MDHEN, CDR2 SYDVKM. This CDR3 contains 14 residues. V lost 7 bases to trimming and J lost 3 bases, with 16 bases between them. This chain's CDR3 is CASTLGQANYEQYF. CDR3 nucleotide sequence: TGTGCCAGCACCCTTGGGCAGGCAAACTACGAGCAGTACTTC.

This clone was recorded only once. This chain connects TRBV9 to TRBJ1-3, with D perhaps TRBD1 (5 bases). This CDR3 contains 16 residues. Germline lookup yields CDR1 SGDLS and CDR2 YYNGEE. V was clipped by 3 bases and J by 0 bases, with 13 bases between them. In nucleotides, the CDR3 is TGTGCCAGCAGCGGGGGAGGGACCCGCTCTGGAAACACCATATATTTT. The encoded protein is CASSGGGTRSGNTIYF.

This chain connects TRBV6-1 to TRBJ1-1; 9 bases are shared with TRBD1. The J segment lost 4 bases and the V segment lost 5 bases, leaving 5 bases of the junction unmatched. Germline values: CDR1 MNHNS, CDR2 SASEGT. This CDR3 comprises 14 residues. The CDR3 sequence: CASSFTGGVTEAFF. In nucleotides, the CDR3 is TGTGCCAGCAGTTTCACAGGGGGCGTCACTGAAGCTTTCTTT.

This chain joins TRBV6-1 and TRBJ1-4; TRBD1 aligns across 8 bases. V shed 4 bases, J shed 5 bases, and the junction held 3 bases outside the gene matches. The CDR3 is 14 residues long. The germline gives CDR1 MNHNS, CDR2 SASEGT. CDR3 nucleotide sequence: TGTGCCAGCAGTGGACGGACAGGGAATGAAAAACTGTTTTTT. Translated: CASSGRTGNEKLFF.

CDR3 sequence: CASSAFGVGYTF. The CDR3 nucleotides are TGTGCCAGCAGCGCCTTCGGGGTTGGCTACACCTTC. The chain links TRBV5-6 to TRBJ1-2, with D hard to call. CDR1 is SGHDT, CDR2 YYEEEE, per germline. This CDR3 is built from 12 residues. V lost 4 bases to trimming and J lost 7 bases, with 11 bases between them.

The V and J genes are TRBV19 and TRBJ1-1; 8 bases agree with TRBD1. Germline CDR1 is LNHDA and CDR2 is SQIVND (reference sequence). The CDR3 spans 15 residues. With 3 bases clipped from V and 1 base from J, the junction kept 4 bases outside the gene matches. The CDR3 DNA reads TGTGCCAGTAGTATTCAGGGGGCCGGGAACACTGAAGCTTTCTTT. Translated: CASSIQGAGNTEAFF.

This clone was seen only once. V usage is TRBV27 and J usage is TRBJ1-4; a possible D gene is TRBD1 (5 bases). Germline V gene sequence: CDR1 MNHEY, CDR2 SMNVEV (reference sequence). V was shortened by 5 bases and J by 9 bases, with 22 bases between the two germline ends. CDR3 length: 16 amino acids. The CDR3, as DNA: TGTGCCAGCAGTCCGGCGGCCCAGGGTATGGACAAAAAACTGTTTTTT. Translated, it gives CASSPAAQGMDKKLFF.

The J gene is TRBJ2-7, the V gene TRBV6-5; 7 positions match TRBD1. CDR1 is MNHEY and CDR2 is SVGAGI in the germline V gene. The J segment lost 4 bases and the V segment lost 9 bases, leaving 9 bases of the junction unmatched. The CDR3 runs to 13 residues. The CDR3 DNA reads TGTGCCAGTCAGACAGGGTGGGCATACGAGCAGTACTTC. Protein: CASQTGWAYEQYF.

The V gene is TRBV19, the J gene TRBJ1-1; D remains ambiguous. CDR3 length equals 13 residues. Germline assignment: CDR1 LNHDA and CDR2 SQIVND (reference sequence). V was trimmed by 9 bases and J by 4 bases, leaving 15 bases between them. The CDR3, as DNA: TGTGCCAGGCCTAGAAGAGGCACCACTGAAGCTTTCTTT. Its translation: CARPRRGTTEAFF.

The rearrangement joins TRBV6-5 to TRBJ2-1, with 11 bases aligning to TRBD1. CDR3 length: 16 residues. Germline V gene data show CDR1 as MNHEY and CDR2 as SVGAGI. Germline trimming cut 2 bases from V and 3 bases from J; bases unmatched to any gene: 3. The CDR3 nucleotides read TGTGCCAGCAGTTACCGGGACAGGGGGTTCTACAATGAGCAGTTCTTC. It encodes CASSYRDRGFYNEQFF.

The genes are TRBV10-1 and TRBJ2-5; D gene uncertain. CDR3 size: 13 residues. Trimming cost V 2 bases and J 4 bases, with 8 bases left between them. Germline values: CDR1 WNHNN, CDR2 SYGVQD (reference sequence). CDR3 nucleotide sequence: TGCGCCAGCAGTGAGAATGAGGCAGAGACCCAGTACTTC. Translating gives CASSENEAETQYF.

The chain is built from TRBV11-2 and TRBJ2-5; TRBD2 might be the D (5 bases). CDR3 length: 12 amino acids. Per the germline V gene, CDR1 is SGHAT and CDR2 is FQNNGV. V lost 5 bases and J 5 bases, leaving 9 bases between the germline ends. The CDR3 DNA reads as TGTGCCAGCAGCCAGGACTTCGAGACCCAGTACTTC. This translates into CASSQDFETQYF.

This clone was seen a few times. The chain has TRBV19 and TRBJ2-1; 9 positions agree with TRBD1. CDR1 and CDR2 (germline): LNHDA, SQIVND (reference sequence). V was clipped by 3 bases and J by 2 bases; unmatched bases: 5. There are 16 residues in the CDR3. The chain's CDR3 is CASSIDGTGTYNEQFF. CDR3 bases: TGTGCCAGTAGTATCGACGGGACAGGGACCTACAATGAGCAGTTCTTC. Variable domain in full (rest from reference TRBV19 and TRBJ2-1): DGGITQSPKYLFRKEGQNVTLSCEQNLNHDAMYWYRQDPGQGLRLIYYSQIVNDFQKGDIAEGYSVSREKKESFPLTVTSAQKNPTAFYLCASSIDGTGTYNEQFFGPGTRLTVL.

The rearrangement joins TRBV5-1 to TRBJ2-5; 13 nucleotides line up with TRBD2. V gave up 0 bases and J gave up 2 bases; unmatched junction bases: 1. Looked up from germline, CDR1 is SGHRS and CDR2 is YFSETQ. This CDR3 comprises 16 residues. CDR3 amino acids: CASSLGLAGGQETQYF. In DNA form, the CDR3 reads TGCGCCAGCAGCTTGGGACTAGCGGGGGGTCAAGAGACCCAGTACTTC.

The J gene is TRBJ2-1, the V gene TRBV19, with a tentative D call TRBD1 (6 bases). The CDR3 length is 14 residues. The V gene's germline CDR1 is LNHDA and CDR2 SQIVND (reference sequence). Trimming pared 9 bases from V and 5 bases from J, leaving 17 bases between. In DNA form, the CDR3 reads TGTGCCAGCTTCCAAGGGGGTCTAAACAATGAGCAGTTCTTC. It is translated as CASFQGGLNNEQFF.

This chain links TRBV19 with TRBJ2-4; TRBD2 aligns across 9 bases. The germline V gene has CDR1 LNHDA and CDR2 SQIVND (reference sequence). With 2 bases clipped from V and 0 bases from J, the junction kept 2 bases outside the gene matches. The CDR3 runs 16 residues. The CDR3 here is CASSIWRGGAKNIQYF. CDR3 in DNA: TGTGCCAGTAGTATATGGCGGGGGGGAGCCAAAAACATTCAGTACTTC.

The chain's CDR3 is CASSMPSSGNTIYF. The CDR3 region has the DNA TGTGCCAGTAGTATGCCGAGCTCTGGAAACACCATATATTTT. This chain uses TRBV19 with TRBJ1-3; D remains unclear. Trimming removed 3 bases at V and 0 bases at J, with 6 bases between. The CDR3 is 14 amino acids. Germline-derived CDR1 and CDR2 are LNHDA and SQIVND (reference sequence). The variable domain in full, completed from reference TRBV19 and TRBJ1-3, reads DGGITQSPKYLFRKEGQNVTLSCEQNLNHDAMYWYRQDPGQGLRLIYYSQIVNDFQKGDIAEGYSVSREKKESFPLTVTSAQKNPTAFYLCASSMPSSGNTIYFGEGSWLTVV.

The chain combines TRBV7-2 with TRBJ2-2; 11 bases map to TRBD2. Germline V CDR1 and CDR2: SGHTA, FQGNSA. This CDR3 comprises 15 residues. Losses at the gene ends were 4 bases for V and 4 bases for J; bases not matched to a gene: 2. Written as DNA, the CDR3 is TGTGCCAGCAGCTCAGGGACTAGCGGCACCGGGGAGCTGTTTTTT. It is translated as CASSSGTSGTGELFF. The complete variable domain, with remaining parts taken from reference TRBV7-2 and TRBJ2-2, reads GAGVSQSPSNKVTEKGKDVELRCDPISGHTALYWYRQSLGQGLEFLIYFQGNSAPDKSGLPSDRFSAERTGGSVSTLTIQRTQQEDSAVYLCASSSGTSGTGELFFGEGSRLTVL.